This is a list of T cell receptor beta chains from one sample in a study of regulatory T cells in long-lasting Graves disease. TCRdb re-analysed the multiplex PCR reads in MiXCR, keeping a single row per CDR3 protein. The repertoire holds around 400,000 distinct CDR3 sequences, with 15% to 17% as singletons. The source material was peripheral blood mononuclear cells (PBMCs), sampled at new diagnosis, from a patient treated with antithyroid drugs. The receptors originated from a female donor with Graves disease. The CDR3 runs from the conserved cysteine through the conserved F or W. The order of the fields is clone size, V gene, D gene, J gene, CDR3 protein, CDR3 DNA. The D gene is left open where the match is weak. Clone sizes are given selectively: once, few, many, or a class where the clone is expanded.

NA,TRBV10-3,TRBD2,TRBJ2-1,CAISELTSGTYNEQFF,TGTGCCATCAGTGAGTTAACTAGCGGGACGTACAATGAGCAGTTCTTC
many,TRBV16,NA,TRBJ1-1,CASSQLSEAFF,TGTGCCAGCAGCCAACTATCTGAAGCTTTCTTT
NA,TRBV19,TRBD1,TRBJ1-4,CASSARTGPGEKLFF,TGTGCCAGTAGTGCCCGGACAGGACCGGGGGAAAAACTGTTTTTT
many,TRBV6-1,NA,TRBJ1-2,CASGDYGYTF,TGTGCCAGCGGCGACTATGGCTACACCTTC
few,TRBV5-1,NA,TRBJ1-3,CASSLEFRSSGNTIYF,TGCGCCAGCAGCTTGGAATTCCGAAGCTCTGGAAACACCATATATTTT
many,TRBV7-2,NA,TRBJ2-2,CASSTPSGRNLNTGELFF,TGTGCCAGCAGCACCCCTTCCGGACGGAATCTGAACACCGGGGAGCTGTTTTTT
NA,TRBV20-1,NA,TRBJ2-1,CSARAQLEQFF,TGCAGTGCTAGAGCCCAACTAGAGCAGTTCTTC
NA,TRBV30,TRBD1,TRBJ2-1,CARQGRTYNEQFF,TGTGCCCGACAGGGACGGACTTACAATGAGCAGTTCTTC
NA,TRBV28,TRBD2,TRBJ2-3,CASSFSAGGPVTDTQYF,TGTGCCAGCAGTTTTTCGGCGGGAGGGCCTGTCACAGATACGCAGTATTTT
many,TRBV10-1,NA,TRBJ1-3,CATLSRDSSGNTIYF,TGCGCCACCTTATCTAGGGACTCCTCTGGAAACACCATATATTTT
many,TRBV30,NA,TRBJ1-1,CAWSERSGTEAFF,TGTGCCTGGAGCGAAAGGTCCGGTACTGAAGCTTTCTTT
few,TRBV4-1,NA,TRBJ1-4,CASSPQAQGTNEKLFF,TGCGCCAGCAGCCCTCAGGCCCAGGGGACTAATGAAAAACTGTTTTTT
many,TRBV20-1,TRBD1,TRBJ1-1,CSARGTGDLGITEAFF,TGCAGTGCTAGAGGGACAGGGGATCTTGGGATCACTGAAGCTTTCTTT
many,TRBV20-1,NA,TRBJ2-5,CSARVGGQETQYF,TGCAGTGCCAGGGTGGGCGGTCAAGAGACCCAGTACTTC
many,TRBV5-6,NA,TRBJ1-1,CASSLGGGIEAFF,TGTGCCAGCAGCTTGGGGGGGGGGATTGAAGCTTTCTTT
many,TRBV11-2,NA,TRBJ1-1,CASSLESVQGLIAEAFF,TGTGCCAGCAGCTTAGAAAGTGTTCAAGGGCTGATAGCTGAAGCTTTCTTT
many,TRBV12-3/TRBV12-4,TRBD2,TRBJ2-5,CASSFMVGGEETQYF,TGTGCCAGCAGTTTTATGGTTGGGGGGGAGGAGACCCAGTACTTC
NA,TRBV20-1,NA,TRBJ2-1,CSASPGPAYEQFF,TGCAGTGCTTCCCCGGGCCCTGCCTATGAGCAGTTCTTC
many,TRBV6-2/TRBV6-3,TRBD1,TRBJ2-7,CASSVQGGYEQYF,TGTGCCAGCAGCGTACAGGGGGGCTACGAGCAGTACTTC
few,TRBV9,NA,TRBJ2-3,CASSVATTSTDTQYF,TGTGCCAGCAGCGTAGCTACCACTAGCACAGATACGCAGTATTTT
many,TRBV27,NA,TRBJ1-4,CASSRQFNEKLFF,TGTGCCAGCAGCCGACAGTTTAATGAAAAACTGTTTTTT
many,TRBV7-2,TRBD1,TRBJ1-2,CASSLEPGQIILNYGYTF,TGTGCCAGCAGCTTAGAACCGGGACAGATTATTTTGAACTATGGCTACACCTTC
few,TRBV7-9,TRBD1,TRBJ1-4,CASSLAIGTGSEKLFF,TGTGCCAGCAGCTTAGCGATCGGGACAGGGAGTGAAAAACTGTTTTTT
many,TRBV12-5,TRBD1,TRBJ2-3,CASGPTDRDADTQYF,TGTGCTAGTGGTCCGACGGACAGGGACGCAGATACGCAGTATTTT
NA,TRBV19,NA,TRBJ1-1,CASSIVAGAVSTEAFF,TGTGCCAGTAGTATAGTCGCAGGCGCCGTTTCGACTGAAGCTTTCTTT
NA,TRBV27,TRBD1,TRBJ1-5,CASSSQGAGQPRHF,TGTGCCAGCAGTTCGCAGGGGGCTGGTCAGCCCCGGCATTTT
many,TRBV12-5,TRBD1,TRBJ1-5,CASGLGTGNQPQHF,TGTGCTAGTGGTTTAGGGACAGGGAATCAGCCCCAGCATTTT
many,TRBV7-3,TRBD2,TRBJ2-1,CASSSRTSGARNEQFF,TGTGCCAGCAGCTCCCGGACTAGCGGGGCCAGAAATGAGCAGTTCTTC